This paragraph reports one T cell receptor beta chain. Germline CDR1 reads SGHNT; CDR2 reads YYREEE (reference sequence). This CDR3 contains 15 residues. Deletions cut 3 bases from V and 5 bases from J, with 16 bases between. This sample is drawn from a study of blood T cell repertoires in COVID-19. The wider study: T cells, B-cell-depleted T cells, or PBMCs provided the cDNA or gDNA that served as material.

Per the study methods: Using reference gene primer amplification, nucleated cell counts were estimated. The data were produced by immunoSEQ multiplex PCR, yet TCRdb's version contains in-frame clones alone and is incomplete. The V and J calls and clone size were taken over from that table, and D and trimming were inferred from the DNA. The sample records fewer than 30,000 clones, approximately 81% being singletons. This chain uses TRBV5-4 with TRBJ2-3; maybe TRBD2 (7 bases). The sequenced sample was peripheral blood. The clonotype comes from a man aged 45 to 65 with active or convalescent COVID-19. The CDR3 loop reads CASSWGGAYQDTQYF. CDR3 bases: TGTGCCAGCAGCTGGGGGGGGGCTTATCAAGATACGCAGTATTTT.